This is a list of T cell receptor beta chains from one sample in a study of graft-versus-host responses after intestinal transplantation. Their antigen targets remain unknown. The table came from immunoSEQ multiplex PCR; TCRdb's copy has only in-frame clones and leaves some out. Of 85,000 to 90,000 clones listed, about 90% are singletons. The source was unstimulated CD4+ T cells sorted from spleen or lymph node cells, collected before intestinal transplant. The receptors originated from a human donor who received an intestinal transplant. Each CDR3 is given with its conserved first and last residue. Each record gives: J gene, CDR3 length, clone size, V gene, D gene, CDR3 protein, CDR3 DNA. The D gene is left open where the match is weak. Some rows mark clone size as missing; the rest say once, few, many or name a class of expanded clone.

j_gene: TRBJ2-3
len: 15
abundance: NA
v_gene: TRBV18
d_gene: TRBD1
CDR3aa: CASSLDRGRTDTQYF
CDR3nt: TGTGCCAGCTCCCTAGACAGGGGTCGGACAGATACGCAGTATTTT

j_gene: TRBJ1-2
len: 15
abundance: once
v_gene: TRBV6-6
d_gene: TRBD1
CDR3aa: CASSLTGQGDYGYTF
CDR3nt: TGTGCCAGCAGCCTTACAGGACAGGGTGACTATGGCTACACCTTC

j_gene: TRBJ1-5
len: 15
abundance: NA
v_gene: TRBV18
d_gene: NA
CDR3aa: CASSPPGPGSQPQHF
CDR3nt: TGTGCCAGCTCACCACCGGGCCCCGGGAGTCAGCCCCAGCATTTT

j_gene: TRBJ1-1
len: 13
abundance: NA
v_gene: TRBV2
d_gene: NA
CDR3aa: CAWADHLDTEAFF
CDR3nt: TGTGCCTGGGCCGACCACTTGGACACTGAAGCTTTCTTT

j_gene: TRBJ1-5
len: 15
abundance: NA
v_gene: TRBV9
d_gene: NA
CDR3aa: CASSNTTGVNQPQHF
CDR3nt: TGTGCCAGCAGCAATACGACAGGAGTCAATCAGCCCCAGCATTTT

j_gene: TRBJ1-1
len: 14
abundance: once
v_gene: TRBV6-1
d_gene: NA
CDR3aa: CASPPEGANTEAFF
CDR3nt: TGTGCCAGCCCCCCAGAGGGCGCGAACACTGAAGCTTTCTTT

j_gene: TRBJ2-3
len: 17
abundance: NA
v_gene: TRBV12-5
d_gene: TRBD2
CDR3aa: CASGLVLGSGGTDTQYF
CDR3nt: TGTGCTAGTGGTTTGGTACTAGGTAGCGGGGGGACAGATACGCAGTATTTT

j_gene: TRBJ2-6
len: 15
abundance: NA
v_gene: TRBV9
d_gene: NA
CDR3aa: CASSPHSSGANVLTF
CDR3nt: TGTGCCAGCAGCCCGCACAGCTCTGGGGCCAACGTCCTGACTTTC

j_gene: TRBJ2-5
len: 14
abundance: NA
v_gene: TRBV10-3
d_gene: TRBD1
CDR3aa: CATKGGTGGETQYF
CDR3nt: TGTGCCACCAAGGGCGGCACAGGGGGAGAGACCCAGTACTTC

j_gene: TRBJ2-2
len: 14
abundance: NA
v_gene: TRBV7-3
d_gene: NA
CDR3aa: CASSSTANTGELFF
CDR3nt: TGTGCCAGCAGCTCGACAGCGAACACCGGGGAGCTGTTTTTT

j_gene: TRBJ1-1
len: 13
abundance: NA
v_gene: TRBV5-1
d_gene: NA
CDR3aa: CASSPAGETEAFF
CDR3nt: TGCGCCAGCAGCCCCGCAGGGGAGACTGAAGCTTTCTTT

j_gene: TRBJ2-1
len: 15
abundance: once
v_gene: TRBV7-3
d_gene: TRBD2
CDR3aa: CASSPGTSGGNEQFF
CDR3nt: TGTGCCAGCAGCCCCGGGACTAGCGGAGGCAATGAGCAGTTCTTC

j_gene: TRBJ1-2
len: 14
abundance: NA
v_gene: TRBV5-6
d_gene: NA
CDR3aa: CASSLDSQGLGYTF
CDR3nt: TGTGCCAGCAGCTTGGATTCGCAGGGCCTTGGCTACACCTTC

j_gene: TRBJ2-7
len: 17
abundance: NA
v_gene: TRBV11-2
d_gene: TRBD2
CDR3aa: CASSSGRTSGGAGEQYF
CDR3nt: TGTGCCAGCAGCTCTGGAAGGACTAGCGGGGGGGCCGGCGAGCAGTACTTC

j_gene: TRBJ1-2
len: 13
abundance: NA
v_gene: TRBV5-5
d_gene: NA
CDR3aa: CASSLAGGYGYTF
CDR3nt: TGTGCCAGCAGCTTGGCCGGGGGCTATGGCTACACCTTC

j_gene: TRBJ2-5
len: 13
abundance: NA
v_gene: TRBV7-3
d_gene: TRBD1
CDR3aa: CASSLIFGTDQYF
CDR3nt: TGTGCCAGCAGCTTAATATTCGGGACAGACCAGTACTTC

j_gene: TRBJ2-3
len: 15
abundance: NA
v_gene: TRBV5-8
d_gene: NA
CDR3aa: CASSFRGFGRDTQYF
CDR3nt: TGTGCCAGCAGCTTTAGGGGATTTGGCAGAGATACGCAGTATTTT

j_gene: TRBJ2-7
len: 14
abundance: NA
v_gene: TRBV29-1
d_gene: NA
CDR3aa: CGSTGEGPSYEQYF
CDR3nt: TGCGGATCGACAGGAGAGGGTCCCTCCTACGAGCAGTACTTC

j_gene: TRBJ1-2
len: 14
abundance: NA
v_gene: TRBV29-1
d_gene: NA
CDR3aa: CSVVLRGNPYGYTF
CDR3nt: TGCAGCGTTGTACTCAGGGGTAACCCCTATGGCTACACCTTC

j_gene: TRBJ1-2
len: 13
abundance: NA
v_gene: TRBV6-6
d_gene: TRBD1
CDR3aa: CASSTGGPPGYTF
CDR3nt: TGTGCCAGCAGCACAGGGGGGCCACCTGGCTACACCTTC

j_gene: TRBJ1-1
len: 13
abundance: NA
v_gene: TRBV10-3
d_gene: NA
CDR3aa: CAVRAERNTEAFF
CDR3nt: TGTGCCGTCAGGGCAGAAAGGAACACTGAAGCTTTCTTT

j_gene: TRBJ2-5
len: 16
abundance: NA
v_gene: TRBV19
d_gene: TRBD2
CDR3aa: CASSMGSGGAGETQYF
CDR3nt: TGTGCCAGTAGTATGGGTAGCGGGGGGGCGGGAGAGACCCAGTACTTC

j_gene: TRBJ2-1
len: 16
abundance: few
v_gene: TRBV19
d_gene: TRBD1
CDR3aa: CASSRLPGTGANEQFF
CDR3nt: TGTGCCAGTAGCCGATTACCCGGGACAGGGGCCAATGAGCAGTTCTTC

j_gene: TRBJ1-2
len: 17
abundance: NA
v_gene: TRBV15
d_gene: TRBD1
CDR3aa: CATSTTTGSQIRYGYTF
CDR3nt: TGTGCCACCAGCACCACGACAGGGAGCCAAATTCGCTATGGCTACACCTTC

j_gene: TRBJ1-2
len: 17
abundance: NA
v_gene: TRBV4-1
d_gene: TRBD1
CDR3aa: CASSQEGLTGVNYGYTF
CDR3nt: TGCGCCAGCAGCCAAGAGGGTTTAACAGGGGTGAACTATGGCTACACCTTC

j_gene: TRBJ1-6
len: 15
abundance: NA
v_gene: TRBV19
d_gene: NA
CDR3aa: CASRDGRFNNSPLHF
CDR3nt: TGTGCCAGTCGCGACGGCAGGTTTAATAATTCACCCCTCCACTTT

j_gene: TRBJ1-1
len: 15
abundance: NA
v_gene: TRBV11-2
d_gene: NA
CDR3aa: CASSPGWGLNTEAFF
CDR3nt: TGTGCCAGCAGCCCGGGTTGGGGCCTGAACACTGAAGCTTTCTTT

j_gene: TRBJ2-1
len: 13
abundance: NA
v_gene: TRBV6-5
d_gene: NA
CDR3aa: CASSYGGKGEQFF
CDR3nt: TGTGCCAGCAGTTACGGGGGGAAAGGTGAGCAGTTCTTC

j_gene: TRBJ1-6
len: 13
abundance: NA
v_gene: TRBV2
d_gene: NA
CDR3aa: CASSLDRISPLHF
CDR3nt: TGTGCCAGCAGTCTCGACAGAATCTCACCCCTCCACTTT

j_gene: TRBJ2-3
len: 14
abundance: NA
v_gene: TRBV5-6
d_gene: NA
CDR3aa: CASSQATGTDTQYF
CDR3nt: TGTGCCAGCAGCCAGGCGACAGGTACAGATACGCAGTATTTT

j_gene: TRBJ1-5
len: 15
abundance: NA
v_gene: TRBV15
d_gene: TRBD1
CDR3aa: CATSRETGFSQPQHF
CDR3nt: TGTGCCACCAGCAGAGAGACAGGGTTTAGTCAGCCCCAGCATTTT

j_gene: TRBJ2-2
len: 16
abundance: NA
v_gene: TRBV2
d_gene: NA
CDR3aa: CASSATGTPRSGELFF
CDR3nt: TGTGCCAGCAGCGCCACCGGGACACCCAGATCCGGGGAGCTGTTTTTT

j_gene: TRBJ2-2
len: 15
abundance: NA
v_gene: TRBV5-1
d_gene: TRBD1
CDR3aa: CASSPQGAYTGELFF
CDR3nt: TGCGCCAGCAGCCCGCAGGGGGCTTACACCGGGGAGCTGTTTTTT

j_gene: TRBJ2-2
len: 16
abundance: NA
v_gene: TRBV18
d_gene: NA
CDR3aa: CASSSQGAGDTGELFF
CDR3nt: TGTGCCAGCTCTTCCCAGGGTGCAGGGGACACCGGGGAGCTGTTTTTT

j_gene: TRBJ2-2
len: 15
abundance: NA
v_gene: TRBV18
d_gene: NA
CDR3aa: CASSPLSGDTGELFF
CDR3nt: TGTGCCAGCTCACCATTGTCAGGCGACACCGGGGAGCTGTTTTTT

j_gene: TRBJ2-7
len: 15
abundance: NA
v_gene: TRBV7-2
d_gene: TRBD1
CDR3aa: CASSLTGGSSYEQYF
CDR3nt: TGTGCCAGCAGCTTAACAGGGGGCAGCTCCTACGAGCAGTACTTC

j_gene: TRBJ2-7
len: 12
abundance: NA
v_gene: TRBV6-5
d_gene: TRBD2
CDR3aa: CASSEALTSNTF
CDR3nt: TGTGCCAGCAGTGAAGCTCTGACTAGCAACACCTTC

j_gene: TRBJ1-6
len: 14
abundance: NA
v_gene: TRBV5-1
d_gene: NA
CDR3aa: CASSFLAGNSPLHF
CDR3nt: TGCGCCAGCAGCTTTTTGGCAGGGAATTCACCCCTCCACTTT

j_gene: TRBJ2-1
len: 15
abundance: NA
v_gene: TRBV19
d_gene: NA
CDR3aa: CASSGAGASYNEQFF
CDR3nt: TGTGCCAGTAGCGGGGCGGGGGCCTCCTACAATGAGCAGTTCTTC

j_gene: TRBJ2-1
len: 15
abundance: NA
v_gene: TRBV11-2
d_gene: TRBD1
CDR3aa: CASEQGQGPYNEQFF
CDR3nt: TGTGCCAGCGAACAAGGACAGGGGCCATACAATGAGCAGTTCTTC

j_gene: TRBJ1-5
len: 15
abundance: NA
v_gene: TRBV7-8
d_gene: NA
CDR3aa: CASSRIAESNQPQHF
CDR3nt: TGTGCCAGCAGCCGAATCGCCGAGAGCAATCAGCCCCAGCATTTT

j_gene: TRBJ1-2
len: 14
abundance: NA
v_gene: TRBV12-5
d_gene: NA
CDR3aa: CASAPGTTNYGYTF
CDR3nt: TGTGCTAGTGCTCCGGGAACAACTAACTATGGCTACACCTTC

j_gene: TRBJ1-1
len: 15
abundance: once
v_gene: TRBV11-3
d_gene: NA
CDR3aa: CASSLDAGARTEAFF
CDR3nt: TGTGCCAGCAGCTTAGATGCAGGGGCGCGCACTGAAGCTTTCTTT

j_gene: TRBJ2-7
len: 14
abundance: few
v_gene: TRBV6-1
d_gene: TRBD1
CDR3aa: CASRRTGGSYEQYF
CDR3nt: TGTGCCAGCCGAAGGACAGGGGGTTCCTACGAGCAGTACTTC

j_gene: TRBJ2-5
len: 14
abundance: NA
v_gene: TRBV5-1
d_gene: TRBD1
CDR3aa: CASRPSGGGETQYF
CDR3nt: TGCGCCAGCAGGCCCTCAGGGGGCGGAGAGACCCAGTACTTC

j_gene: TRBJ2-3
len: 15
abundance: NA
v_gene: TRBV7-9
d_gene: TRBD2
CDR3aa: CASSPGGLSTDTQYF
CDR3nt: TGTGCCAGCAGCCCCGGGGGGTTATCCACAGATACGCAGTATTTT

j_gene: TRBJ1-1
len: 16
abundance: NA
v_gene: TRBV2
d_gene: TRBD1
CDR3aa: CASVRDRDGWNTEAFF
CDR3nt: TGTGCCAGCGTCCGGGACAGGGACGGTTGGAACACTGAAGCTTTCTTT

j_gene: TRBJ2-7
len: 11
abundance: NA
v_gene: TRBV20-1
d_gene: TRBD1
CDR3aa: CSAETGAEQYF
CDR3nt: TGCAGTGCAGAGACAGGGGCCGAGCAGTACTTC

j_gene: TRBJ1-4
len: 14
abundance: NA
v_gene: TRBV2
d_gene: NA
CDR3aa: CASSVQGPNEKLFF
CDR3nt: TGTGCCAGCAGTGTACAGGGACCCAATGAAAAACTGTTTTTT

j_gene: TRBJ2-7
len: 11
abundance: NA
v_gene: TRBV6-5
d_gene: TRBD2
CDR3aa: CASSWGGEQYF
CDR3nt: TGTGCCAGCTCCTGGGGGGGGGAGCAGTACTTC

j_gene: TRBJ2-3
len: 15
abundance: NA
v_gene: TRBV2
d_gene: NA
CDR3aa: CASFQGPLITDTQYF
CDR3nt: TGTGCCAGCTTTCAGGGGCCGTTGATCACAGATACGCAGTATTTT

j_gene: TRBJ2-2
len: 14
abundance: NA
v_gene: TRBV11-2
d_gene: NA
CDR3aa: CASSLQDSTGELFF
CDR3nt: TGTGCCAGCAGCTTACAGGACTCAACCGGGGAGCTGTTTTTT

j_gene: TRBJ1-1
len: 15
abundance: NA
v_gene: TRBV6-1
d_gene: NA
CDR3aa: CASRTEAGRGTEAFF
CDR3nt: TGTGCCAGCAGGACCGAAGCAGGGAGGGGCACTGAAGCTTTCTTT

j_gene: TRBJ2-2
len: 15
abundance: NA
v_gene: TRBV2
d_gene: TRBD2
CDR3aa: CASRGGLAAPGELFF
CDR3nt: TGTGCCAGCAGGGGGGGACTAGCCGCACCCGGGGAGCTGTTTTTT

j_gene: TRBJ2-7
len: 13
abundance: NA
v_gene: TRBV6-5
d_gene: NA
CDR3aa: CASRNTGFYEQYF
CDR3nt: TGTGCCAGCAGGAATACAGGCTTCTACGAGCAGTACTTC

j_gene: TRBJ1-1
len: 11
abundance: NA
v_gene: TRBV2
d_gene: NA
CDR3aa: CASSESLEAFF
CDR3nt: TGTGCCAGCAGTGAATCATTGGAGGCTTTCTTT

j_gene: TRBJ2-1
len: 15
abundance: NA
v_gene: TRBV7-9
d_gene: TRBD1
CDR3aa: CASSYGTGPYNEQFF
CDR3nt: TGTGCCAGCAGCTACGGGACAGGACCTTACAATGAGCAGTTCTTC

j_gene: TRBJ2-6
len: 17
abundance: NA
v_gene: TRBV7-3
d_gene: TRBD1
CDR3aa: CASSLSGRGPGANVLTF
CDR3nt: TGTGCCAGCAGCTTATCGGGCAGGGGGCCTGGGGCCAACGTCCTGACTTTC